These T cell receptor beta chains were read from a single sample in a study of shared clonotypes between healthy human individuals. Profiled with immunoSEQ multiplex PCR; TCRdb holds only in-frame clones, not every one. The top ten hold approximately 1% of the sample, which has about 1.4 million clones, around 97% seen once. The sequenced material came from naive CD4+ T cells sorted from blood. Receptor source: a man under 40 in good health. Each CDR3 is given with its conserved first and last residue.

V | CDR3
TRBV7-3 | CASSPDRNQPQHF
TRBV7-2 | CASSLAGETQYF
TRBV10-2 | CASEGAGQETQYF
TRBV6-5 | CASSSRTGGSYEQYF
TRBV7-6 | CASSPAGGSSYEQYF
TRBV20-1 | CSADGTRLFF
TRBV28 | CASSLAGATLGHTQYF
TRBV5-1 | CASSFQGADSTGELFF
TRBV6-5 | CASSYGGLSGNTIYF
TRBV19 | CASSTTGNNQPQHF
TRBV28 | CASRSKGTIYF
TRBV28 | CASSFGQGSTDTQYF
TRBV5-4 | CASSFLAGGNEQYF
TRBV7-8 | CASSLALAGGKHNEQFF
TRBV4-2 | CASSPKPTGPRTSGTRRDTQYF
TRBV5-1 | CASSLWLATEAFF
TRBV7-9 | CASSNYRQAANTGELFF
TRBV9 | CASSVVFGSVTEAFF
TRBV30 | CAWSLGGGAFF
TRBV5-5 | CASSQGGEQYF
TRBV6-5 | CASSYLAGGTGELFF
TRBV5-1 | CASSPLGPFGVGYTF
TRBV7-9 | CASSLRGNTEAFF
TRBV11-3 | CASSLEVGPGPNEQFF
TRBV6-4 | CASSKLAGINEQFF
TRBV14 | CASSQLNRGLNRYEQYF
TRBV14 | CASSLTGLYGYTF
TRBV14 | CASSQRTSLPYEQYF
TRBV27 | CASSQSGGSSYEQYF
TRBV30 | CAWSVRFASGSPGDTQYF
TRBV18 | CASSAADRARDEQYF
TRBV9 | CASSVNRDRDLANEKLFF
TRBV7-8 | CASSLDSAASYEQYF
TRBV2 | CASKVETSGRAETGELFF
TRBV18 | CASSPTQMGYGYTF
TRBV2 | CASRDGQGAGNQPQHF
TRBV28 | CASSTLLEPGTGAYEQYF
TRBV19 | CASSIQGAGTQYF
TRBV4-1 | CASSSRDGYGYTF
TRBV2 | CASVTSESSYEQYF
TRBV5-1 | CASSLTGGEQYF
TRBV30 | CAWNPGTGTQYF
TRBV9 | CASTRDGATNEKLFF
TRBV29-1 | CSVVPGLAGQETQYF
TRBV7-8 | CASSLLLPGANVLTF
TRBV9 | CASSVEMGTPTQNYTF
TRBV9 | CASSVGQGGDIQYF
TRBV2 | CASSEMAGYQPQHF
TRBV6-6 | CASRASGRAPEEQFF
TRBV5-4 | CASSLRKAGAPYEQYF
TRBV29-1 | CSVVPLGGGNYNEQFF
TRBV18 | CASSTSGSIYEQYF
TRBV28 | CASSFLANNEQFF
TRBV5-1 | CASSFTSGRAGIDEQFF
TRBV5-4 | CASSYPSSNTEAFF